This entry features one T cell receptor (beta chain) sequence. The antigen remains unidentified. An end of the junction differs from the germline gene, which may be a read error. The data belong to a study of cytomegalovirus exposure and HLA in healthy donors. Study-wide results and caveats: Cytomegalovirus association was listed for around 170 TCR beta chains. Specific recognition of CMV antigens was confirmed in vitro for a few chains (all CMV-associated).

The CDR3 has 13 residues. In germline, CDR1 is ENHRY, CDR2 SYGVKD. PCR used 60 Vbeta primers and 13 Jbeta primers. TCRdb's copy holds only in-frame clones and misses some; the assay was immunoSEQ multiplex PCR. The sample carries some 130,000 clones, under 85% recorded once. Nominally healthy donors provided the samples, though records likely missed some immune exposures. The sequenced sample consisted of PBMCs. The TCR was taken from a male donor in good health and CMV-seropositive. The J gene is TRBJ1-1, the V gene TRBV10-3; 7 bases agree with TRBD1. The CDR3 region has the DNA TGTGCCATCAGTGATGGTATAGGGGGCGAGGGCGAATTT. It specifies CAISDGIGGEGEF.